The rows below give T cell receptor beta chains drawn from one sample of a study of blood T cell repertoires in COVID-19. Generated by immunoSEQ multiplex PCR, the TCRdb table keeps only in-frame clones and is missing some. Of approximately 220,000 clones listed, around 86% are singletons. Material: PBMCs or T cells enriched from blood (not recorded which). These TCRs come from a woman aged 40 to 50 with acute COVID-19. The conserved cysteine and the conserved F or W are not part of the CDR3 here.

V	J	CDR3
TRBV2	TRBJ2-7	ATRRGSGLSYEQY
TRBV5-1	TRBJ2-1	ASTRGGRGSYNEQF
TRBV4-3	TRBJ1-6	ASSQDLTGSSYNSPLH
TRBV3-1/TRBV3-2	TRBJ1-2	ASSQDSPSGYT
TRBV9	TRBJ1-5	ASSVEGGVNQPQH
TRBV5-1	TRBJ2-3	ASSPGGVADTQY
TRBV27	TRBJ2-5	ASSLLQEGTQY
TRBV5-4	TRBJ2-5	ASSLHPDTAQETQY
TRBV15	TRBJ2-5	ATSRTQGKETQY
TRBV27	TRBJ2-7	ASSLRRVVGISPYEQY
TRBV11-2	TRBJ2-7	ASSRGTGETYEQY
TRBV27	TRBJ1-2	AIRGPVGYGYT
TRBV28	TRBJ1-5	AGGVNQPQH
TRBV18	TRBJ2-2	ASFSEGTLSNTGELF
TRBV18	TRBJ2-7	ASSPRQGAGYEQY
TRBV28	TRBJ1-5	ASRHGQWGMAQH
TRBV28	TRBJ2-6	ASSLGQTGANVLT
TRBV10-3	TRBJ2-7	AISESQGAYEQY
TRBV7-8	TRBJ1-5	ASSLGGVTSNQPQH
TRBV30	TRBJ1-5	AWSVLGLHNQPQH
TRBV14	TRBJ2-1	ASSQGLGRANEQF
TRBV28	TRBJ1-1	ASSSPPSAEAF
TRBV29-1	TRBJ2-1	SVEGRGFYNEQF
TRBV12-3/TRBV12-4	TRBJ1-5	ASSRQGSRPQH
TRBV11-2	TRBJ2-1	ASRIQGRNEQF